The 28 T cell receptor beta chains below all came from one sample that was sequenced in a study of CD8+ T cells in alopecia areata. Reverse transcription of extracted RNA yielded cDNA, which provided the sequencing template. The data were produced by immunoSEQ multiplex PCR, yet TCRdb's version contains in-frame clones alone and is incomplete. The sample yields under 250,000 clones, around 62% seen once. The specimen comprised CD4+ T cells sorted from blood, sampled at week 0. Every receptor here comes from a human donor with alopecia areata.

The chain carries TRBV7-9 and TRBJ2-7, with D tentatively TRBD2 (6 bases). CDR3 length equals 15 residues. Trimming removed 4 bases from V and 0 bases from J, with 13 bases in between. Germline CDR1 is SEHNR and CDR2 is FQNEAQ (reference sequence). As DNA, the CDR3 is TGTGCCAGCAGCTCATATCGCGGGGTCTCCTACGAGCAGTACTTC. This sequence encodes CASSSYRGVSYEQYF.

The chain recombines TRBV11-2 with TRBJ1-2; no reliable D call. Trimming took off 5 bases at V and 8 bases at J, with 18 bases between the two ends. The CDR3 contains 14 residues. The V gene's germline CDR1 is SGHAT and CDR2 FQNNGV. The CDR3 DNA reads TGTGCCAGCAGCCGCCTCCCGGATTCGCTCGGCTACACCTTC. Protein sequence: CASSRLPDSLGYTF.

This clone was recorded a few times. V and J are TRBV2 and TRBJ2-3; the D gene could be TRBD1 or TRBD2 (5 bases each). The CDR3 covers 15 residues. Germline V lookup: CDR1 SNHLY, CDR2 FYNNEI. Trimming took off 5 bases at V and 2 bases at J, with 14 bases between the two ends. CDR3 in DNA: TGTGCCAGCAGTCGGGACGGAATATACACAGATACGCAGTATTTT. Its translation: CASSRDGIYTDTQYF.

This clone has more than one count but fewer than ten. J is TRBJ2-5 and V is TRBV11-1; no clear D. CDR3 length: 15 residues. The ends were cut back, 0 bases at V and 2 bases at J, with 10 bases in the middle. CDR1 is SGHAT, CDR2 FQDESV, per germline (reference sequence). CDR3 loop: CASSLAPTSQETQYF. CDR3 DNA sequence: TGTGCCAGCAGCTTAGCGCCGACTTCACAAGAGACCCAGTACTTC.

This chain links TRBV5-8 with TRBJ2-5; D is undetermined. This CDR3 is built from 10 residues. V was pared by 2 bases and J by 4 bases, with 0 bases between. Germline CDR1 is SGHTS and CDR2 is YDEGEE. The CDR3 here is CASSLETQYF. CDR3 nucleotide sequence: TGTGCCAGCAGCTTAGAGACCCAGTACTTC.

The J gene is TRBJ2-1, the V gene TRBV5-4; 9 bases are a match to TRBD2. The V segment lost 10 bases and the J segment 7 bases; nucleotides outside the gene matches: 15. The CDR3 is made up of 15 amino acids. CDR1 is SGHNT, CDR2 YYREEE, per germline (reference sequence). CDR3 nucleotide sequence: TGTGCCGCCAGCCCTGGGGGAGCGGGAGGTAATGAGCAGTTCTTC. It is translated as CAASPGGAGGNEQFF.

This clone was detected only a few times. The CDR3 DNA reads TGTGCCATCGGGGGGGAAGGAGGCTACACCTTC. It codes for CAIGGEGGYTF. J is TRBJ1-2 and V is TRBV10-3, with a weak D call TRBD1 (5 bases). Germline CDR1 and CDR2: ENHRY and SYGVKD. The CDR3 has 11 amino acids. V lost 8 bases, J lost 8 bases, and 12 bases lay in between.

The CDR3 protein is CAWISGLADTYNEQFF. The CDR3 DNA sequence: TGTGCCTGGATCTCAGGACTAGCGGATACTTACAATGAGCAGTTCTTC. The chain links TRBV30 to TRBJ2-1; 10 bases agree with TRBD2. CDR1 is GTSNPN, CDR2 SVGIG, per germline (reference sequence). This CDR3 contains 16 residues. After removal of 4 bases from V and 4 bases from J, the junction contained 10 bases not matched to a gene.

The chain uses TRBV27 and TRBJ2-2; TRBD1 might be the D (6 bases). The V gene's germline CDR1 is MNHEY and CDR2 SMNVEV (reference sequence). The CDR3 contains 15 residues. V shed 5 bases and J shed 0 bases, with 10 bases lying between them. DNA for the CDR3: TGTGCCAGCAGTAAACAGGGTTCGAACACCGGGGAGCTGTTTTTT. It translates to CASSKQGSNTGELFF.

This sequence joins TRBV5-1 and TRBJ1-1, with no clear D. From germline, CDR1 is SGHRS and CDR2 YFSETQ. V lost 5 bases to trimming and J lost 4 bases, with 9 bases between them. This CDR3 region has 12 residues. The CDR3 reads CASRAPGTEAFF. In DNA form, the CDR3 reads TGCGCCAGCAGGGCTCCCGGCACTGAAGCTTTCTTT.

The chain couples TRBV18 to TRBJ2-7, with a tentative D call TRBD2 (6 bases). Between the trimmed V and J ends, which lost 3 bases and 7 bases, there was a span of 19 bases. The CDR3 spans 15 residues. Germline V gives CDR1 KGHSH, CDR2 LQKENI. The CDR3 DNA sequence: TGTGCCAGCTCACCCACCGGGACGGGGGTCCTAGAGCAGTACTTC. The encoded protein is CASSPTGTGVLEQYF.

The V gene is TRBV7-2, the J gene TRBJ1-1; TRBD1 matches at 7 bases. J gave up 10 bases and V 3 bases, and 2 bases lay outside the gene matches. Looked up from germline, CDR1 is SGHTA and CDR2 is FQGNSA. The CDR3 spans 11 residues. CDR3 nucleotides: TGTGCCAGCAGCTTCGACAGGGCAGCTTTCTTT. Protein product: CASSFDRAAFF.

The genes are TRBV30 and TRBJ1-2, with 7 nucleotides matching TRBD1. Trimming at V came to 0 bases and at J to 3 bases, leaving 7 bases not matched to a gene. This CDR3 region has 15 residues. Germline V gene lookup returns CDR1 GTSNPN and CDR2 SVGIG (reference sequence). CDR3 in amino acids: CAWSVKDRTHYGYTF. CDR3 nucleotide sequence: TGTGCCTGGAGTGTAAAGGACAGGACGCACTATGGCTACACCTTC.

The chain links TRBV4-1 to TRBJ1-1; D is undetermined. This CDR3 comprises 17 residues. With 4 bases removed from V and 11 bases from J, the gap between germline ends came to 29 bases. Germline V CDR1 and CDR2: MGHRA, YSYEKL. The CDR3 reads CASSPPRRVGSGHQAFF. The CDR3 nucleotides read TGCGCCAGCAGCCCCCCACGCCGGGTGGGTTCGGGCCATCAGGCTTTCTTT.

Remarks on this clone: Other nucleotide sequences from this sample produce the same CDR3. The V gene is TRBV5-1, the J gene TRBJ2-2, with TRBD1 as a possible D gene (6 bases). Germline assignment: CDR1 SGHRS and CDR2 YFSETQ. The CDR3 loop spans 16 amino acids. Trimming cost V 1 base and J 1 base, with 11 bases left between them. The CDR3 is CASSLTGGRNTGELFF. The CDR3 DNA reads TGCGCCAGCAGCTTGACTGGGGGCCGGAACACCGGGGAGCTGTTTTTT.

This chain uses TRBV7-9 with TRBJ1-2, with unresolved D. V shed 4 bases and J shed 8 bases, with 8 bases lying between them. CDR3 size: 11 residues. From germline, CDR1 is SEHNR and CDR2 FQNEAQ (reference sequence). As DNA, the CDR3 is TGTGCCAGCAGCTGGAGGTCCGGCTACACCTTC. Amino acids: CASSWRSGYTF.

In its sample, this clone was seen a few times. The gene calls are TRBV7-6 and TRBJ1-5; D not resolved. From germline, CDR1 is SGHVS and CDR2 FNYEAQ. V lost 5 bases, J lost 6 bases, and 11 bases lay in between. The CDR3 length is 13 residues. The CDR3 sequence is CASSPDPGQPQHF. CDR3 DNA: TGTGCCAGCAGCCCCGACCCCGGTCAGCCCCAGCATTTT.

V gene TRBV30 combines with J gene TRBJ1-1; D is uncertain. Trimming cost V 4 bases and J 1 base, with 10 bases left between them. This CDR3 has 13 residues. Germline CDR1 GTSNPN, CDR2 SVGIG (reference sequence). The CDR3 region has the DNA TGTGCCTGGAAACGTCAGACGAACACTGAAGCTTTCTTT. It translates to CAWKRQTNTEAFF.

CDR3 sequence reads: CASSTTDRANTEAFF. The CDR3 coding sequence is TGTGCCAGTAGTACGACTGACAGAGCTAACACTGAAGCTTTCTTT. The rearrangement links TRBV19 to TRBJ1-1; D is possibly TRBD1 (5 bases). CDR1 is LNHDA, CDR2 SQIVND, per germline (reference sequence). The V gene lost 4 bases and the J gene lost 2 bases, with 14 bases spanning the gap. There are 15 residues in the CDR3.

This clone was detected only a few times. The CDR3 region has the DNA TGTGCCAGCAGCCAGTCGAGGGGCCTCAATGAGCAGTTCTTC. This encodes CASSQSRGLNEQFF. The chain carries TRBV7-2 and TRBJ2-1; tentatively, D is TRBD1 or TRBD2 (5 bases each). The CDR3 is 14 amino acids. Trimming took 5 bases from V and 6 from J, leaving 14 bases between them. The V gene's germline CDR1 is SGHTA and CDR2 FQGNSA.

This chain joins TRBV29-1 and TRBJ2-7, with no clear D. The CDR3 spans 12 residues. V gave up 6 bases and J gave up 0 bases, with 9 bases separating them. Germline V gives CDR1 SQVTM, CDR2 ANQGSEA. The CDR3: CSVEQSSYEQYF. CDR3 coding DNA: TGCAGCGTGGAACAGAGCTCCTACGAGCAGTACTTC.

The gene calls are TRBV6-5 and TRBJ1-6, with 7 bases matching TRBD1. Germline CDR1 reads MNHEY; CDR2 reads SVGAGI. CDR3 length: 16 residues. Trimming cost V 0 bases and J 7 bases; bases outside gene matches: 6. The DNA for the CDR3 is TGTGCCAGCAGTTACTCGACCAGGGGGGGGAATTCACCCCTCCACTTT. It specifies CASSYSTRGGNSPLHF.

This clone was picked up a small number of times. This rearrangement joins TRBV30 to TRBJ1-1; D unresolved. Germline-derived CDR1 and CDR2 are GTSNPN and SVGIG (reference sequence). Trimming shortened V by 5 bases and J by 7 bases, and 11 bases separated the two germline ends. The CDR3 contains 11 residues. CDR3: CAWASRLEAFF. The CDR3 nucleotides read TGTGCCTGGGCGAGTAGGCTTGAAGCTTTCTTT. Full variable domain (rest looked up from reference TRBV30 and TRBJ1-1): SQTIHQWPATLVQPVGSPLSLECTVEGTSNPNLYWYRQAAGRGLQLLFYSVGIGQISSEVPQNLSASRPQDRQFILSSKKLLLSDSGFYLCAWASRLEAFFGQGTRLTVV.

This clone was picked up many times. The rearrangement links TRBV7-9 to TRBJ2-4; the match to TRBD1 covers 7 bases. V shed 5 bases and J 7 bases; nucleotides not matched to a gene: 14. Germline V gene lookup returns CDR1 SEHNR and CDR2 FQNEAQ (reference sequence). The CDR3 has 16 amino acids. CDR3 in amino acids: CASSPHLPGTENIQYF. CDR3 in DNA: TGTGCCAGCAGCCCGCATCTTCCCGGGACAGAGAACATTCAGTACTTC.

This clone occurred a few times. This chain connects TRBV29-1 to TRBJ2-7, with 7 bases that match TRBD2. Germline V lookup: CDR1 SQVTM, CDR2 ANQGSEA. The trim removed 4 bases at V and 6 bases at J, leaving 18 bases unmatched. The CDR3 is 16 amino acids. CDR3 amino acids: CSVVRSSGANVPEQYF. CDR3 DNA sequence: TGCAGCGTTGTGAGGTCGAGCGGGGCTAATGTTCCCGAGCAGTACTTC.

This clone was seen more than once but under ten times. This rearrangement joins TRBV29-1 to TRBJ2-3; no firm D call. The CDR3 spans 13 residues. V lost 6 bases, J lost 2 bases, and 12 bases lay in between. CDR1 and CDR2 from the germline V gene are SQVTM and ANQGSEA. The CDR3 is CSVKAVLTDTQYF. CDR3 DNA sequence: TGCAGCGTGAAAGCAGTCCTCACAGATACGCAGTATTTT.

This clone showed up many times. The rearrangement links TRBV5-6 to TRBJ2-7; D is ambiguous. CDR1 is SGHDT, CDR2 YYEEEE, per germline. CDR3 size: 11 residues. V was shortened by 3 bases and J by 8 bases, with 9 bases between the two germline ends. The CDR3 region is CASSSSIKQYF. The CDR3 nucleotides read TGTGCCAGCAGCTCGTCTATCAAGCAGTACTTC.

This clone was found a few times. The sample carries other DNA sequences with the same CDR3. The V and J genes are TRBV14 and TRBJ2-7; perhaps D is TRBD1 or TRBD2 (5 bases each). The CDR3 is 13 amino acids. The germline gives CDR1 SGHDN, CDR2 FVKESK. Trimming cost V 6 bases and J 3 bases, with 12 bases left between them. Written as DNA, the CDR3 is TGTGCCAGCAGTCGGGGCCAGGTCTACGAGCAGTACTTC. Amino acids: CASSRGQVYEQYF. Full variable domain (rest looked up from reference TRBV14 and TRBJ2-7): EAGVTQFPSHSVIEKGQTVTLRCDPISGHDNLYWYRRVMGKEIKFLLHFVKESKQDESGMPNNRFLAERTGGTYSTLKVQPAELEDSGVYFCASSRGQVYEQYFGPGTRLTVT.